The clone carrying this TCR beta chain was seen more than once but under ten times. This sample is drawn from a study of graft-versus-host responses after intestinal transplantation. Study summary: Recipients received multivisceral, liver-intestinal, or isolated intestinal transplants. Induction using anti-thymocyte globulin, followed by tacrolimus and steroids for about three years, was given to all recipients.

Germline V gene sequence: CDR1 SNHLY, CDR2 FYNNEI. CDR3 length: 17 amino acids. V lost 1 base, J lost 1 base, and 15 bases lay in between. Assay used: immunoSEQ multiplex PCR; TCRdb lists only in-frame clones, some missing. This table holds 4,300 or so clones, less than 35% found once. Study outcomes and limitations: Detected in recipient marrow were GvH clones, some of which were first observed in ileum or blood.

The authors plated roughly 200,000 CFSE-labeled responder cells with roughly 200,000 irradiated, violet-dye-labeled stimulator cells. Upon completion of the reaction, proliferating CFSE-low responders, both CD3+CD4+ and CD3+CD8+, were sorted. The sequence derives from a human patient who was an organ donor for intestinal transplantation. The chain uses TRBV2 and TRBJ2-3; perhaps TRBD1 as D (6 bases). This sample comprised alloreactive CD8+ T cells from a mixed lymphocyte reaction culture, obtained before transplantation. As to subset: CFSE-low proliferating T cells sorted from roughly 6-day pre-transplant mixed lymphocyte reaction (GvH or HvG direction). This CDR3 reads CASSEGPLGAGTDTQYF. CDR3 bases: TGTGCCAGCAGTGAAGGACCCCTGGGGGCCGGCACAGATACGCAGTATTTT.